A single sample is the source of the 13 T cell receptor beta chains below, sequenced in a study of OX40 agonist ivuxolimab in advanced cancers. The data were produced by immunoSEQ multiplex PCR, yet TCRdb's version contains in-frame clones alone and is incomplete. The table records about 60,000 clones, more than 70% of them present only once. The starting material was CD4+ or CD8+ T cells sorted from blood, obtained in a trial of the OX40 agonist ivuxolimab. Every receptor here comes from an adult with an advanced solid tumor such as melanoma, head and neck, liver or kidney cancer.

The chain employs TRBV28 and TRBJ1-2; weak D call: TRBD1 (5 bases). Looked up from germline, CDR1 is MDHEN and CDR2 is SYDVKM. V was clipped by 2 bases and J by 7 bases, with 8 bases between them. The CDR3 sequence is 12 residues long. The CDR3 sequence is CASSLSRGGYTF. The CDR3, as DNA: TGTGCCAGCAGTTTAAGTAGGGGTGGCTACACCTTC.

CDR3 sequence (DNA): TGTGCCAGCAGCAATATGGGCTATGGCTACACCTTC. Amino acids: CASSNMGYGYTF. The rearrangement uses TRBV6-1 and TRBJ1-2; D is ambiguous. The CDR3 totals 12 residues. V dropped 6 bases and J dropped 4 bases, with 9 bases sitting between them. The germline gives CDR1 MNHNS, CDR2 SASEGT.

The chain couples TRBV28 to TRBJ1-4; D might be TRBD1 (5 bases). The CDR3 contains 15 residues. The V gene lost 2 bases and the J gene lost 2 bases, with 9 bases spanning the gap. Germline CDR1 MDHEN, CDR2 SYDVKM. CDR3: CASSLAGTTNEKLFF. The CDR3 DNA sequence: TGTGCCAGCAGTTTAGCCGGGACGACTAATGAAAAACTGTTTTTT. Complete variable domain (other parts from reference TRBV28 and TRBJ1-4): DVKVTQSSRYLVKRTGEKVFLECVQDMDHENMFWYRQDPGLGLRLIYFSYDVKMKEKGDIPEGYSVSREKKERFSLILESASTNQTSMYLCASSLAGTTNEKLFFGSGTQLSVL.

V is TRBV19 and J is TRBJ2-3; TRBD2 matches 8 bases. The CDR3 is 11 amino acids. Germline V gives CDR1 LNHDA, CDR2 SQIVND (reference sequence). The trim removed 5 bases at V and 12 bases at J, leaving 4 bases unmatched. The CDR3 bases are TGTGCCAGTAGTGTAGCGGGAAGACAGTATTTT. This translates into CASSVAGRQYF.

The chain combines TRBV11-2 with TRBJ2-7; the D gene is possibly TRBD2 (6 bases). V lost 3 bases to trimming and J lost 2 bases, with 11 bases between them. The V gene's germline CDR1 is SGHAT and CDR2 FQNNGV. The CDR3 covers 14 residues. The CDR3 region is CASSLGTVPYEQYF. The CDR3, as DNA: TGTGCCAGCAGCTTGGGGACTGTCCCCTACGAGCAGTACTTC.

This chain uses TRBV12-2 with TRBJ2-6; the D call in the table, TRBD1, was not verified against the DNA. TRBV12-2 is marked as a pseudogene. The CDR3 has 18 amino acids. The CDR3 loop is CASRMLTSTQSRANVLTF. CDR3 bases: TGTGCAAGTCGCATGCTTACCTCCACACAAAGTCGGGCCAACGTCCTGACTTTC.

CDR3 nucleotide sequence: TGTGCCAGCATCATTCGGGGGGTCTCCTATAATTCACCCCTCCACTTT. It yields the protein CASIIRGVSYNSPLHF. V gene TRBV2 combines with J gene TRBJ1-6; TRBD1 might be the D (5 bases). V lost 7 bases to trimming and J lost 0 bases, with 13 bases between them. CDR1 SNHLY and CDR2 FYNNEI come from the germline V gene. The CDR3 is 16 amino acids.

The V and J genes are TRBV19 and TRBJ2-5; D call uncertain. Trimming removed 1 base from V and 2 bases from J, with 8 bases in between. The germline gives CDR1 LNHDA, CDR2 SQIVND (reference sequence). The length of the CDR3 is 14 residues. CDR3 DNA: TGTGCCAGTAGTATAGGAAGGGATCAAGAGACCCAGTACTTC. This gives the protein CASSIGRDQETQYF. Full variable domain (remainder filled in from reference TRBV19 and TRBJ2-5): DGGITQSPKYLFRKEGQNVTLSCEQNLNHDAMYWYRQDPGQGLRLIYYSQIVNDFQKGDIAEGYSVSREKKESFPLTVTSAQKNPTAFYLCASSIGRDQETQYFGPGTRLLVL.

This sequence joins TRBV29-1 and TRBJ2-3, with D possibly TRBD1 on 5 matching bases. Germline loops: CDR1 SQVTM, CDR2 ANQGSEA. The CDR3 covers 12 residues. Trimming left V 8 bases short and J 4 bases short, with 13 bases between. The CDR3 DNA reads TGCAGCCTCCAGGGTGTAGCAGATACGCAGTATTTT. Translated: CSLQGVADTQYF.

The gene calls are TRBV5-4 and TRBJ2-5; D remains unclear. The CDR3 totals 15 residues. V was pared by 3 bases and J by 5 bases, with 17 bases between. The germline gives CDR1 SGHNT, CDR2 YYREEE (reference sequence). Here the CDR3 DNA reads TGTGCCAGCAGCTCCCGGTTTGGGTTTGGGGAGACCCAGTACTTC. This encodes CASSSRFGFGETQYF.

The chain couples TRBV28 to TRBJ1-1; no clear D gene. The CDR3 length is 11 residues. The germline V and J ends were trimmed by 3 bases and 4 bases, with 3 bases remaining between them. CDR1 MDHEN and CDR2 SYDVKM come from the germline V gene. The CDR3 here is CASSLGTEAFF. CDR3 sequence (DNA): TGTGCCAGCAGTTTGGGCACTGAAGCTTTCTTT.

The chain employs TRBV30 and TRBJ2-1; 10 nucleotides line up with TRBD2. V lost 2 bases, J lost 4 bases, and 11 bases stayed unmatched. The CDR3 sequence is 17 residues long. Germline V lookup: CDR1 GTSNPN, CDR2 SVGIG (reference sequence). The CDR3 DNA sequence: TGTGCCTGGAGTATGATGCGGACTAGCGGAAGATACAATGAGCAGTTCTTC. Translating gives CAWSMMRTSGRYNEQFF.

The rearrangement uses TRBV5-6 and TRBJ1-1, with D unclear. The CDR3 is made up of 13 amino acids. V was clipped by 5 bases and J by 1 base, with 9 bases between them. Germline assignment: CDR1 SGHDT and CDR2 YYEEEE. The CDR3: CASSTITNTEAFF. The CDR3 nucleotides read TGTGCCAGCAGTACCATCACGAACACTGAAGCTTTCTTT.